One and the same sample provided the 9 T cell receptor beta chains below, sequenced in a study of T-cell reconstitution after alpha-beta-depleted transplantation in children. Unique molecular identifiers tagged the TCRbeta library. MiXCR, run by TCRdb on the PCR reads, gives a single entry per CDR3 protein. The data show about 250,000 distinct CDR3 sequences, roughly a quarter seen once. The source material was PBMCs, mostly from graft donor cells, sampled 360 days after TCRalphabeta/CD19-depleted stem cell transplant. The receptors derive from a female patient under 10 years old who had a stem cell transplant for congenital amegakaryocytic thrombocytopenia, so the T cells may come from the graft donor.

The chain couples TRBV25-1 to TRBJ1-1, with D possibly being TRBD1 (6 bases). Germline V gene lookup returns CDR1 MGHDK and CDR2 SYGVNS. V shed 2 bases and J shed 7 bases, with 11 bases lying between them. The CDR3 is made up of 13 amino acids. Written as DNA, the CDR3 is TGTGCCAGCAGTGAACCAGGGGCGGATGAAGCTTTCTTT. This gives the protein CASSEPGADEAFF.

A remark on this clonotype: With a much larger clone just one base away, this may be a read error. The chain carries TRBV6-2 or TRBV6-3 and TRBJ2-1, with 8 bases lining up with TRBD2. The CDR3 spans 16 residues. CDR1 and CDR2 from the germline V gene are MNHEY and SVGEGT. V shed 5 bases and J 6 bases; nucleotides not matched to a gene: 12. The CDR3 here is CASSLMSGSRPNEQFF. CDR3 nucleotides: TGTGCCAGCAGTCTGATGAGCGGGAGTAGACCCAATGAGCAGTTCTTC.

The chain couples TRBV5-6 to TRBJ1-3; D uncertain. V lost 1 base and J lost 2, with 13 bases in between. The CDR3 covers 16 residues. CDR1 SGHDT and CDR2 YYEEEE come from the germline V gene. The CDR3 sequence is CASSLFGPTAGNTIYF. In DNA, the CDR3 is TGTGCCAGCAGCTTGTTTGGTCCGACGGCTGGAAACACCATATATTTT.

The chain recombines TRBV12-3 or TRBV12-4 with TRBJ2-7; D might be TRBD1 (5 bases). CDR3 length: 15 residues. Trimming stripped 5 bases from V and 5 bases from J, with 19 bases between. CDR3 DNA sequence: TGTGCCAGCAGTCCTCGGCATAGGGGTTTCGACGAGCAGTACTTC. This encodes CASSPRHRGFDEQYF.

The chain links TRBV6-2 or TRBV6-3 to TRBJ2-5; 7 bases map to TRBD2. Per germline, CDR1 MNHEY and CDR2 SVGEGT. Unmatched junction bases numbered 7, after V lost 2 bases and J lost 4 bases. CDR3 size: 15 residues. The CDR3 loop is CASSYGGAGRETQYF. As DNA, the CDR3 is TGTGCCAGCAGTTACGGAGGAGCGGGGCGAGAGACCCAGTACTTC.

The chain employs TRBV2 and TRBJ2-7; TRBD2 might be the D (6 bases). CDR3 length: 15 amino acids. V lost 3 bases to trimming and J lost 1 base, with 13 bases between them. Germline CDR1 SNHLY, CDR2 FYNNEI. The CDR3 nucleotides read TGTGCCAGCAGTGAGGGTCTAGCGATTTCCTACGAGCAGTACTTC. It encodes CASSEGLAISYEQYF.

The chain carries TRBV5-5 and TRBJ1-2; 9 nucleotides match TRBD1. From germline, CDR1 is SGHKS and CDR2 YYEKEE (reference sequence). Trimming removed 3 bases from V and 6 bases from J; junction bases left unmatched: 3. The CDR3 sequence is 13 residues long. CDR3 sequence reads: CASSWDRDDGYTF. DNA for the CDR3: TGTGCCAGCAGCTGGGACAGGGACGATGGCTACACCTTC.

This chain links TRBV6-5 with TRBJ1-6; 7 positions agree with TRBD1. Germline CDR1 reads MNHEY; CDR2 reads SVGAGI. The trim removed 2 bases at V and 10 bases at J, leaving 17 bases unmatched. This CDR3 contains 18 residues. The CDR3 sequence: CASSYTGVREGGGSPLHF. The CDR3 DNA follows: TGTGCCAGCAGTTACACGGGGGTTCGCGAAGGGGGCGGCTCACCCCTCCACTTT.

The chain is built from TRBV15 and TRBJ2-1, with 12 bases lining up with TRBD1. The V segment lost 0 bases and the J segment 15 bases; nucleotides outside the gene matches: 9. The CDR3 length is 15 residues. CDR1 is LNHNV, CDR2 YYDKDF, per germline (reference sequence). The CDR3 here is CATSREYRDRGHPFF. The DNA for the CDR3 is TGTGCCACCAGCAGAGAGTACCGGGACAGGGGGCATCCGTTCTTC.